The sequence of this TCR beta chain was determined in a study of shared clonotypes between healthy human individuals (dated by TCRdb to between 2020 and 2021). At the level of the whole study: Three men and two women, aged 18 to 49 years, made up the cohort. For each donor, CD4 naive and CD4 memory were each run on three plates, CD8 naive on two plates, and CD8 memory on one plate. To estimate repertoire size and how much clonotypes are shared between individuals, the study performed deep sequencing of blood TCR repertoires from 4 to 6 healthy adults. Libraries were prepared and TCR repertoires were sequenced by different laboratories using diverse techniques, in order to increase sequencing depth and limit assay-specific biases. Between about 0.8 and 8.9 billion PBMCs per donor were obtained by leukapheresis.

Points the paper makes about the study in general: Higher generation probabilities were observed for clonotypes shared by all four sorted-subset donors than for non-shared clonotypes. The small number of donors limited the genetic and exposure-history diversity represented. Naive subsets generally had larger estimated clonotype richness than memory subsets did. When a few donors were compared, the shared fraction of clonotypes was around 5% for naive CD4, roughly 3.4% for naive CD8, roughly 2.5% for memory CD4, and 0.35% to 0.4% for memory CD8. Based on pairwise subsampling, the degree of clonotype sharing among donors was expected to be affected by sequencing depth. Even with the large sequencing depth, rarefaction of the sorted-subset datasets indicated that sequencing was incomplete. Only blood was sampled, and tissue TCR repertoires likely differ from those in blood.

From the germline V gene, CDR1 is MDHEN and CDR2 is SYDVKM. From its cysteine to its phenylalanine, the CDR3 spans 15 amino acids. The retained sequence is limited to the CDR3, 45 bases, with the frame set at the first base. Trimming accounts for 6 bases at V and 5 bases at J, while the number of junction bases matched to no gene is 8. About this clone itself: It has no known antigen specificity. The record has no base qualities; no much larger clone is one base away.

Using the deep immunoSEQ assay, TCR CDR3 regions were amplified from genomic DNA by multiplex PCR. Genomic DNA extracted from each cell subset was distributed evenly over all wells of several immunoSEQ 96-well plates, and each plate served as one replicate. For sorted subsets, 150 to 250 ng genomic DNA, equal to about 30,000 T cell genomes, was loaded into each replicate PCR. Purified libraries were measured with a Qubit 3.0 fluorometer, size-checked on a Bioanalyzer 2100, and measured again with the KAPA Library Quantification kit. Each immunoSEQ 96-well plate was sequenced on its own single-read 150-cycle Illumina NextSeq 550 flow cell. In the paper's pipeline: Because the immunoSEQ output included only junctional sequences and no quality scores, the filtering could not be the same as the filtering used for full-length reads. Sequences were annotated with PyIR, a Python wrapper for IgBLAST v1.9, using IMGT germline references to assign V/J genes and CDR3. Reads were filtered out if the reads had weak V/J assignments (E-value above 1e-6), no CDR3, stop codons, out-of-frame junctions, or ambiguous translated residues. V3J clonotypes were defined as sequences sharing the same inferred V gene, J gene, and CDR3 amino acid sequence. Percentage overlap between repertoires was computed as shared unique clonotypes divided by the size of the smaller repertoire. Three approaches were used to assess repertoire richness: RTK rarefaction, the Chao1 estimator, and Recon v2.1 estimates of unobserved clonotypes. OLGA was used to compute generation probabilities for all TCRbeta clonotypes that the gDNA method yielded from a few donors. Drawn from immuneACCESS, this table holds only the in-frame rearrangements with V and J called that TCRdb kept. Clones are partly lost; checked studies trace under half to an unresolved V gene and leave the rest unexplained. V, J and clone size were drawn from that table, and D and trimming were deduced from the DNA. The sample table shows some 2,100,000 clones, and about 92% are seen once. Clones ranked in the top ten supply 1.7% of the sample.

For the CD8 naive samples, CD45RO-negative cells were positively selected for CCR7, yielding a CD45RA+CCR7+ population from which TemRA cells were excluded. The donors were healthy, HIV-negative adults who had no recently reported acute infections or vaccinations. Every donor was a Caucasian adult living in Nashville, Tennessee, USA. Blood was obtained by leukapheresis, after which PBMCs were separated by Ficoll-Histopaque density gradient centrifugation and cryopreserved in liquid nitrogen vapor phase. Purity and quantity of every magnetically sorted T cell population were checked by analytical flow cytometry. Genomic DNA was isolated from every sorted fraction and measured by UV absorbance on a Nanodrop 2000c.

The rearranged segments are TRBV28 and TRBJ2-7, and TRBD2 matches 12 of the central bases. The sequence derives from a man aged 18 to 30 in good health. Some clones in this sample may be carry-over from other donors' samples. Input material: naive CD8+ T cells from PBMCs. In the paper's terms, the cell subset or site label means: CD45RA+CCR7+. In nucleotides, the sequence is TGTGCCAGCAGAGATAAGGGACTAGCGGGCCACGAGCAGTACTTC. This gives the protein CASRDKGLAGHEQYF.